This TCR beta chain stems from a study of blood T cell repertoires in COVID-19. Generated by immunoSEQ multiplex PCR, the TCRdb table keeps only in-frame clones and is missing some. This table has 180,000 or so clones, around 83% appearing once. V gave up 5 bases and J gave up 0 bases, with 14 bases separating them. CDR1 is LNHDA and CDR2 is SQIVND in the germline V gene (reference sequence). The CDR3 contains 16 residues. The sequence derives from a woman aged 55 to 70 with acute or convalescent COVID-19. What was sequenced was peripheral blood. J is TRBJ1-3 and V is TRBV19, with unresolved D. The chain's CDR3 is CASSSGAANSGNTIYF. In nucleotides, the CDR3 is TGTGCCAGTAGTTCAGGCGCAGCTAACTCTGGAAACACCATATATTTT.